This passage covers 20 T cell receptor beta chains from one sample sequenced in a study of cytomegalovirus exposure and HLA in healthy donors. 60 Vbeta and 13 Jbeta primers were used in PCR. Using immunoSEQ multiplex PCR, the repertoire was profiled, and TCRdb retains in-frame clones only, with some absent. This sample has approximately 130,000 clones, with roughly 83% found just once. What was sequenced was PBMCs. The receptors were gathered from a girl aged 2-10 years in good health and CMV-seronegative.

V is TRBV30 and J is TRBJ2-5; 11 bases align to TRBD2. This CDR3 contains 14 residues. Germline V lookup: CDR1 GTSNPN, CDR2 SVGIG (reference sequence). V lost 5 bases, J lost 3 bases, and 5 bases stayed unmatched. CDR3 amino acids: CAWRGLADKETQYF. Here the CDR3 DNA reads TGTGCCTGGCGGGGACTAGCGGATAAAGAGACCCAGTACTTC.

V gene TRBV15 combines with J gene TRBJ2-7, with 10 bases matching TRBD1. There are 16 residues in the CDR3. Per germline, CDR1 LNHNV and CDR2 YYDKDF (reference sequence). The junction had 4 bases not matched to a gene; V was cut back by 1 base and J by 1 base. The CDR3 coding sequence is TGTGCCACCAGCAGAGGGGACAGGGGATTATCCTACGAGCAGTACTTC. This gives the protein CATSRGDRGLSYEQYF. Based on the CDR3 plus reference TRBV15 and TRBJ2-7, the full variable domain is DAMVIQNPRYQVTQFGKPVTLSCSQTLNHNVMYWYQQKSSQAPKLLFHYYDKDFNNEADTPDNFQSRRPNTSFCFLDIRSPGLGDTAMYLCATSRGDRGLSYEQYFGPGTRLTVT.

The V and J genes are TRBV19 and TRBJ2-7; 8 bases map to TRBD1. In germline, CDR1 is LNHDA, CDR2 SQIVND (reference sequence). Losses at the gene ends were 4 bases for V and 3 bases for J; bases not matched to a gene: 8. This CDR3 has 15 residues. The CDR3 DNA follows: TGTGCCAGTAGTACACTCCAGGGGGCGATCTACGAGCAGTACTTC. This gives the protein CASSTLQGAIYEQYF.

V usage is TRBV10-1 and J usage is TRBJ2-7; D remains ambiguous. The CDR3 covers 16 residues. Trimming shortened V by 0 bases and J by 4 bases, and 16 bases separated the two germline ends. CDR1 and CDR2 (germline): WNHNN, SYGVQD (reference sequence). As DNA, the CDR3 is TGCGCCAGCAGTGAGTCGAAGCGATATCCATATTACGAGCAGTACTTC. This codes for CASSESKRYPYYEQYF.

V is TRBV7-3 and J is TRBJ2-5, with unresolved D. V lost 2 bases and J lost 5, with 9 bases in between. CDR1 SGHTA and CDR2 FQGTGA come from the germline V gene. CDR3 length: 13 amino acids. As DNA, the CDR3 is TGTGCCAGCAGCTTACAAAACGGGGAGACCCAGTACTTC. As protein: CASSLQNGETQYF.

The chain joins TRBV15 to TRBJ2-7; tentative D call: TRBD2 (5 bases). In germline, CDR1 is LNHNV, CDR2 YYDKDF (reference sequence). The CDR3 spans 15 residues. Trimming stripped 0 bases from V and 3 bases from J, with 12 bases between. In DNA, the CDR3 is TGTGCCACCAGCAGAGATGGCCCCGGGAACTACGAGCAGTACTTC. Encoded protein: CATSRDGPGNYEQYF. The full variable domain, its missing parts supplied by reference TRBV15 and TRBJ2-7, is DAMVIQNPRYQVTQFGKPVTLSCSQTLNHNVMYWYQQKSSQAPKLLFHYYDKDFNNEADTPDNFQSRRPNTSFCFLDIRSPGLGDTAMYLCATSRDGPGNYEQYFGPGTRLTVT.

This clone was found once. This sequence joins TRBV5-4 and TRBJ2-7; possible D gene TRBD2, 7 bases. Germline assignment: CDR1 SGHNT and CDR2 YYREEE (reference sequence). This CDR3 is 17 amino acids long. The germline V and J ends were trimmed by 1 base and 3 bases, with 20 bases remaining between them. The CDR3 protein is CASSLLDGGASNYEQYF. The CDR3 DNA follows: TGTGCCAGCAGCTTGTTAGATGGGGGGGCCAGTAACTACGAGCAGTACTTC.

The chain carries TRBV4-1 and TRBJ2-3; 13 positions agree with TRBD2. CDR1 MGHRA and CDR2 YSYEKL come from the germline V gene. This CDR3 spans 16 amino acids. Trimming took 0 bases from V and 6 from J; bases not matched to a gene: 3. CDR3 protein: CASSQEGTSGIDTQYF. As DNA, the CDR3 is TGCGCCAGCAGCCAAGAAGGGACTAGCGGGATTGATACGCAGTATTTT.

The genes are TRBV5-3 and TRBJ2-6, with TRBD2 matching 10 bases. TRBV5-3 is flagged as an ORF with uncertain function. The CDR3 totals 16 residues. J was trimmed by 4 bases and V by 5 bases; bases with no gene match: 6. In DNA, the CDR3 is TGTGCCAGAAGGCCTCTAGCGGGGGCCGGGGCCAACGTCCTGACTTTC. Translated, it gives CARRPLAGAGANVLTF.

V is TRBV27 and J is TRBJ2-5; 8 bases fit TRBD1. The junction had 7 bases not matched to a gene; V was cut back by 2 bases and J by 5 bases. Looked up from germline, CDR1 is MNHEY and CDR2 is SMNVEV (reference sequence). There are 15 residues in the CDR3. The CDR3 DNA reads as TGTGCCAGCAGTTTAGGACAGGGCAAAAGGGAGACCCAGTACTTC. This translates into CASSLGQGKRETQYF.

The V and J genes are TRBV5-8 and TRBJ2-3, with a possible D match to TRBD1 (6 bases). Between the trimmed V and J ends, which lost 4 bases and 4 bases, there was a span of 10 bases. The CDR3 covers 13 residues. The germline V gene has CDR1 SGHTS and CDR2 YDEGEE. CDR3 DNA sequence: TGTGCCAGCAGCGTCAGGGGCGCAGATACGCAGTATTTT. Residues: CASSVRGADTQYF.

J is TRBJ2-3 and V is TRBV6-4, with D uncertain. Germline CDR1 reads MRHNA; CDR2 reads SNTAGT. The CDR3 is 15 residues long. V was cut by 0 bases and J by 0 bases, with 7 bases left in between. The CDR3 reads CASSDSASSTDTQYF. For the CDR3, the DNA is TGTGCCAGCAGTGACTCGGCTAGTAGCACAGATACGCAGTATTTT.

The rearrangement joins TRBV5-1 to TRBJ2-7; the D gene is possibly TRBD1 (5 bases). Trimming removed 0 bases from V and 3 bases from J, with 10 bases in between. CDR3 length equals 14 residues. Germline CDR1 SGHRS, CDR2 YFSETQ. CDR3 in DNA: TGCGCCAGCAGCTTGGAGGGGCTAGGCTACGAGCAGTACTTC. Amino acid sequence: CASSLEGLGYEQYF.

The chain joins TRBV7-8 to TRBJ2-3; 8 positions agree with TRBD2. Germline values: CDR1 SGHVS, CDR2 FQNEAQ. The CDR3 runs to 18 residues. V shed 2 bases, J shed 4 bases, and the junction held 14 bases outside the gene matches. The CDR3 spells CASSLYHGLAGIADTQYF. CDR3 DNA: TGTGCCAGCAGCTTATATCATGGCCTAGCGGGTATAGCAGATACGCAGTATTTT.

V and J are TRBV5-4 and TRBJ2-2; tentative D call: TRBD2 (5 bases). Germline loops: CDR1 SGHNT, CDR2 YYREEE (reference sequence). CDR3 length: 16 residues. Between the trimmed V and J ends, which lost 0 bases and 5 bases, there was a span of 14 bases. Here the CDR3 DNA reads TGTGCCAGCAGCTTGGACTCGGGATGGGAAACCGGGGAGCTGTTTTTT. The encoded protein is CASSLDSGWETGELFF.

The J gene is TRBJ1-5, the V gene TRBV28; D remains unclear. Germline values: CDR1 MDHEN, CDR2 SYDVKM. Trimming removed 2 bases at V and 3 bases at J, with 11 bases between. The CDR3 totals 15 residues. CDR3 coding DNA: TGTGCCAGCAGTTTACTGGAGAAGTTCAATCAGCCCCAGCATTTT. Translated: CASSLLEKFNQPQHF. Full variable domain (outside the CDR3, taken from reference TRBV28 and TRBJ1-5): DVKVTQSSRYLVKRTGEKVFLECVQDMDHENMFWYRQDPGLGLRLIYFSYDVKMKEKGDIPEGYSVSREKKERFSLILESASTNQTSMYLCASSLLEKFNQPQHFGDGTRLSIL.

V is TRBV5-1 and J is TRBJ1-1; 7 bases agree with TRBD1. CDR3 size: 17 residues. Trimming at V came to 0 bases and at J to 2 bases, leaving 10 bases not matched to a gene. The germline V gene encodes CDR1 SGHRS and CDR2 YFSETQ. In nucleotides, the CDR3 is TGCGCCAGCAGCTTGGCCATCGGCAGGGGGATCAACACTGAAGCTTTCTTT. Amino acids: CASSLAIGRGINTEAFF.

This sequence joins TRBV30 and TRBJ1-5; the D is unclear. V lost 2 bases, J lost 3 bases, and 8 bases lay in between. Germline V CDR1 and CDR2: GTSNPN, SVGIG (reference sequence). The CDR3 spans 13 residues. CDR3 nucleotide sequence: TGTGCCTGGAGTACCCTGGCCAATCAGCCCCAGCATTTT. Translation: CAWSTLANQPQHF.

The chain employs TRBV25-1 and TRBJ2-7; 8 bases align to TRBD1. Germline CDR1 reads MGHDK; CDR2 reads SYGVNS. The V segment lost 5 bases and the J segment 1 base; nucleotides outside the gene matches: 16. This CDR3 comprises 18 residues. CDR3 sequence reads: CASSPSRSGTGISYEQYF. Written as DNA, the CDR3 is TGTGCCAGCAGTCCCTCGAGATCCGGGACAGGAATATCCTACGAGCAGTACTTC.

The genes are TRBV21-1 and TRBJ1-1; TRBD1, the table's D call, was not compared with the DNA. TRBV21-1 is termed a pseudogene. CDR3 size: 17 residues. The CDR3 protein is CASSPVMTGVGVTEAFF. Written as DNA, the CDR3 is TGTGCCAGCAGCCCGGTTATGACAGGGGTGGGGGTCACTGAAGCTTTCTTT.